Listed below are T cell receptor beta chains from one sample, sequenced in a study of OX40 agonist ivuxolimab in advanced cancers. TCRdb keeps only in-frame clones here, not all; method: immunoSEQ multiplex PCR. The table lists over 60,000 clones, roughly 90% of them singletons. The sample was CD4+ or CD8+ T cells sorted from blood, taken in a trial of the OX40 agonist ivuxolimab. These receptors were taken from an adult with an advanced solid tumor such as melanoma, head and neck, liver or kidney cancer. Each CDR3 is given with its conserved first and last residue. A D gene is named only where the DNA matches it firmly. The size field is filled for only some rows; it gives once, few, many or a size class.

d_gene: TRBD1
abundance: -
v_gene: TRBV30
j_gene: TRBJ2-3
CDR3aa: CAWSVVGGAGDTQYF
CDR3nt: TGTGCCTGGAGTGTGGTAGGGGGCGCGGGAGATACGCAGTATTTT

d_gene: TRBD1
abundance: -
v_gene: TRBV5-6
j_gene: TRBJ1-2
CDR3aa: CASSSGTANYGYTF
CDR3nt: TGTGCCAGCAGCTCTGGGACAGCAAACTATGGCTACACCTTC

d_gene: TRBD2
abundance: -
v_gene: TRBV11-3
j_gene: TRBJ2-1
CDR3aa: CASSSPGLAGGWDEQFF
CDR3nt: TGTGCCAGCAGCTCCCCGGGACTAGCGGGGGGTTGGGATGAGCAGTTCTTC

d_gene: -
abundance: -
v_gene: TRBV18
j_gene: TRBJ2-1
CDR3aa: CASSPLRYEGNEQFF
CDR3nt: TGTGCCAGCTCACCACTACGTTACGAGGGCAATGAGCAGTTCTTC

d_gene: -
abundance: -
v_gene: TRBV25-1
j_gene: TRBJ2-5
CDR3aa: CASSGSAQETQYF
CDR3nt: TGTGCCAGCAGTGGGTCGGCTCAAGAGACCCAGTACTTC

d_gene: -
abundance: -
v_gene: TRBV9
j_gene: TRBJ1-2
CDR3aa: CASSPSRDNYGYTF
CDR3nt: TGTGCCAGCAGCCCCAGCCGGGATAACTATGGCTACACCTTC

d_gene: TRBD1
abundance: -
v_gene: TRBV18
j_gene: TRBJ2-6
CDR3aa: CASSQRQGAPGANVLTF
CDR3nt: TGTGCCAGCTCACAAAGACAGGGTGCGCCTGGGGCCAACGTCCTGACTTTC

d_gene: -
abundance: -
v_gene: TRBV29-1
j_gene: TRBJ1-1
CDR3aa: CSVGRNQNTEAFF
CDR3nt: TGCAGCGTTGGACGGAACCAGAACACTGAAGCTTTCTTT

d_gene: -
abundance: -
v_gene: TRBV5-1
j_gene: TRBJ1-4
CDR3aa: CASSLDGTTNEKLFF
CDR3nt: TGCGCCAGCAGCTTGGACGGAACAACTAATGAAAAACTGTTTTTT

d_gene: TRBD2
abundance: -
v_gene: TRBV6-6
j_gene: TRBJ2-7
CDR3aa: CASRGGSSYEQYF
CDR3nt: TGTGCCAGCAGGGGGGGGAGCTCCTACGAGCAGTACTTC

d_gene: TRBD2
abundance: -
v_gene: TRBV19
j_gene: TRBJ2-1
CDR3aa: CASGLAFNEQFF
CDR3nt: TGTGCCAGCGGACTAGCGTTTAATGAGCAGTTCTTC

d_gene: -
abundance: -
v_gene: TRBV30
j_gene: TRBJ1-5
CDR3aa: CAWTPGPNQPQHF
CDR3nt: TGTGCCTGGACCCCGGGGCCTAATCAGCCCCAGCATTTT

d_gene: TRBD2
abundance: -
v_gene: TRBV5-1
j_gene: TRBJ2-1
CDR3aa: CASSQGTSGIHEQFF
CDR3nt: TGCGCCAGCAGCCAGGGGACTAGCGGGATCCATGAGCAGTTCTTC

d_gene: -
abundance: -
v_gene: TRBV4-1
j_gene: TRBJ1-1
CDR3aa: CASSYRMNTEAFF
CDR3nt: TGCGCCAGCAGCTACAGGATGAACACTGAAGCTTTCTTT

d_gene: TRBD2
abundance: -
v_gene: TRBV7-2
j_gene: TRBJ2-3
CDR3aa: CASSLGLGFGDTQYF
CDR3nt: TGTGCCAGCAGCTTGGGACTAGGGTTTGGAGATACGCAGTATTTT

d_gene: -
abundance: -
v_gene: TRBV5-1
j_gene: TRBJ1-4
CDR3aa: CASSSYAATNEKLFF
CDR3nt: TGCGCCAGCAGCTCCTACGCGGCAACTAATGAAAAACTGTTTTTT

d_gene: -
abundance: -
v_gene: TRBV5-8
j_gene: TRBJ1-2
CDR3aa: CASSLGYGYTF
CDR3nt: TGTGCCAGCAGCTTGGGCTATGGCTACACCTTC

d_gene: -
abundance: -
v_gene: TRBV7-2
j_gene: TRBJ2-2
CDR3aa: CASSLDRRFTGELFF
CDR3nt: TGTGCCAGCAGCTTAGACAGACGGTTTACGGGGGAGCTGTTTTTT

d_gene: TRBD2
abundance: -
v_gene: TRBV30
j_gene: TRBJ2-7
CDR3aa: CAWTPGGDYEQYF
CDR3nt: TGTGCCTGGACTCCTGGGGGGGACTACGAGCAGTACTTC

d_gene: -
abundance: few
v_gene: TRBV10-3
j_gene: TRBJ1-2
CDR3aa: CAISDPSTAGGYTF
CDR3nt: TGTGCCATCAGTGACCCCTCCACGGCTGGCGGCTACACCTTC

d_gene: -
abundance: -
v_gene: TRBV5-1
j_gene: TRBJ1-1
CDR3aa: CASSLVTPNTEAFF
CDR3nt: TGCGCCAGCAGCTTGGTTACCCCTAACACTGAAGCTTTCTTT

d_gene: -
abundance: once
v_gene: TRBV30
j_gene: TRBJ2-2
CDR3aa: CAWSSGSTGELFF
CDR3nt: TGTGCCTGGAGTTCGGGGTCCACCGGGGAGCTGTTTTTT

d_gene: -
abundance: -
v_gene: TRBV6-1
j_gene: TRBJ2-6
CDR3aa: CASSDPGGGGGANVLTF
CDR3nt: TGTGCCAGCAGTGACCCAGGGGGGGGAGGTGGGGCCAACGTCCTGACTTTC

d_gene: -
abundance: -
v_gene: TRBV7-2
j_gene: TRBJ2-3
CDR3aa: CASSLESWTVPPTQYF
CDR3nt: TGTGCCAGCAGCTTAGAAAGTTGGACAGTTCCCCCTACGCAGTATTTT

d_gene: -
abundance: -
v_gene: TRBV2
j_gene: TRBJ1-5
CDR3aa: CASRAEVSNQPQHF
CDR3nt: TGTGCCAGCAGGGCGGAAGTTAGCAATCAGCCCCAGCATTTT

d_gene: -
abundance: -
v_gene: TRBV2
j_gene: TRBJ2-3
CDR3aa: CASSLSTDTQYF
CDR3nt: TGTGCCAGCAGCCTCAGCACAGATACGCAGTATTTT

d_gene: TRBD2
abundance: once
v_gene: TRBV5-4
j_gene: TRBJ2-2
CDR3aa: CASSSPGLAGGPNTGELFF
CDR3nt: TGTGCCAGCAGCTCTCCGGGACTAGCGGGAGGGCCGAACACCGGGGAGCTGTTTTTT

d_gene: -
abundance: -
v_gene: TRBV18
j_gene: TRBJ1-5
CDR3aa: CASSPPGAPQHF
CDR3nt: TGTGCCAGCTCACCACCGGGTGCGCCCCAGCATTTT

d_gene: -
abundance: -
v_gene: TRBV7-2
j_gene: TRBJ2-5
CDR3aa: CASSFRRIQETQYF
CDR3nt: TGTGCCAGCAGCTTTAGGAGAATACAAGAGACCCAGTACTTC

d_gene: TRBD1
abundance: -
v_gene: TRBV5-1
j_gene: TRBJ1-5
CDR3aa: CASSPVAGGAQGAQHF
CDR3nt: TGCGCCAGCAGCCCCGTGGCAGGGGGAGCTCAAGGAGCCCAGCATTTT

d_gene: -
abundance: once
v_gene: TRBV7-9
j_gene: TRBJ1-3
CDR3aa: CASSSQGVGNTIYF
CDR3nt: TGTGCCAGCAGCTCACAGGGAGTGGGAAACACCATATATTTT

d_gene: -
abundance: -
v_gene: TRBV13
j_gene: TRBJ1-1
CDR3aa: CASSFGGEREAFF
CDR3nt: TGTGCCAGCAGCTTTGGCGGGGAGCGTGAAGCTTTCTTT

d_gene: TRBD2
abundance: few
v_gene: TRBV7-2
j_gene: TRBJ2-7
CDR3aa: CASSTGLAGRGEQYF
CDR3nt: TGTGCCAGCAGCACCGGACTAGCGGGACGGGGTGAGCAGTACTTC

d_gene: TRBD1
abundance: few
v_gene: TRBV6-1
j_gene: TRBJ2-7
CDR3aa: CASSEWQGASYEQYF
CDR3nt: TGTGCCAGCAGTGAATGGCAGGGGGCTTCCTACGAGCAGTACTTC

d_gene: -
abundance: few
v_gene: TRBV7-2
j_gene: TRBJ2-6
CDR3aa: CASSSRQGGSSGANVLTF
CDR3nt: TGTGCCAGCAGCTCCCGACAGGGCGGGAGCTCTGGGGCCAACGTCCTGACTTTC

d_gene: -
abundance: -
v_gene: TRBV12-5
j_gene: TRBJ2-6
CDR3aa: CASGWGANVLTF
CDR3nt: TGTGCTAGTGGTTGGGGGGCCAACGTCCTGACTTTC

d_gene: -
abundance: -
v_gene: TRBV2
j_gene: TRBJ1-1
CDR3aa: CATSGVGNTEAFF
CDR3nt: TGTGCCACGAGTGGAGTTGGGAACACTGAAGCTTTCTTT

d_gene: -
abundance: few
v_gene: TRBV6-7
j_gene: TRBJ1-5
CDR3aa: CASSSPEASNQPQHF
CDR3nt: TGTGCCAGCAGTTCCCCAGAAGCTAGCAATCAGCCCCAGCATTTT

d_gene: -
abundance: -
v_gene: TRBV19
j_gene: TRBJ1-5
CDR3aa: CASSIETGGNQPQHF
CDR3nt: TGTGCCAGTAGTATAGAGACAGGAGGCAATCAGCCCCAGCATTTT

d_gene: -
abundance: few
v_gene: TRBV10-3
j_gene: TRBJ1-5
CDR3aa: CAISESQDQPQHF
CDR3nt: TGTGCCATCAGTGAGTCGCAGGATCAGCCCCAGCATTTT

d_gene: -
abundance: -
v_gene: TRBV27
j_gene: TRBJ2-5
CDR3aa: CASSPGGTRETQYF
CDR3nt: TGTGCCAGCAGTCCTGGCGGGACGCGAGAGACCCAGTACTTC